This TCR beta chain was identified during a study of blood T cell repertoires in COVID-19. Study context: Sites in the United States, Italy and Spain provided acute and convalescent COVID-19 samples. PBMCs, B-cell-depleted T cells, or T cells provided the cDNA or gDNA that made up the material.

The sample holds one count of this clone. The age range of participants was 18 to 89 years, with residence in fewer than 25 US areas. Assignment of participants to cohorts was predicated upon participant-reported clinical history. Using immunoSEQ multiplex PCR, the repertoire was profiled, and TCRdb retains in-frame clones only, with some absent. This table holds about 250,000 clones, over 75% found once. Sequenced input: PBMCs or T cells enriched from blood (not recorded which). This clonotype was obtained from a woman between 45 and 65 years old with acute COVID-19.

CDR3 region: CASSEGQGAGQPQHF. Written as DNA, the CDR3 is TGTGCCAGCAGCGAGGGACAGGGGGCAGGTCAGCCCCAGCATTTT. J is TRBJ1-5 and V is TRBV9; TRBD1 aligns across 12 bases. Germline V lookup: CDR1 SGDLS, CDR2 YYNGEE. J was trimmed by 6 bases and V by 3 bases; bases with no gene match: 4. The CDR3 sequence is 15 residues long.